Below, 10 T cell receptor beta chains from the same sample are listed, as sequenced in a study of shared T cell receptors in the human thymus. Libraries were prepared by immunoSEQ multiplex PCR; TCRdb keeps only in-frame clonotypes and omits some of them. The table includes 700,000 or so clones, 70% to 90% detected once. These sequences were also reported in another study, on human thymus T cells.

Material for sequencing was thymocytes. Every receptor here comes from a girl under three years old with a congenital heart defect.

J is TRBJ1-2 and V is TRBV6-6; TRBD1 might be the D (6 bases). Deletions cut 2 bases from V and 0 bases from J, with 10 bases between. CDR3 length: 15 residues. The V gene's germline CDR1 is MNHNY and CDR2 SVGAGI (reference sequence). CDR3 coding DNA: TGTGCCAGCAGTTACGTCAGGGGTTCTAACTATGGCTACACCTTC. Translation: CASSYVRGSNYGYTF.

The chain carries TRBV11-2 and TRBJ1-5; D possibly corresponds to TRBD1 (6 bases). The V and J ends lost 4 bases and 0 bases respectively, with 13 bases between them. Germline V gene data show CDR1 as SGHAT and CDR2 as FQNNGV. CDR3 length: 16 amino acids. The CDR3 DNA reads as TGTGCCAGCAGCTCGGGACAATCCGATAGCAATCAGCCCCAGCATTTT. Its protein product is CASSSGQSDSNQPQHF.

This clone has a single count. DNA of the CDR3: TGTGCCTGGAGTGTACTAGGGAGAGGAAACACCATATATTTT. Translating gives CAWSVLGRGNTIYF. V usage is TRBV30 and J usage is TRBJ1-3; D ambiguous. The V gene's germline CDR1 is GTSNPN and CDR2 SVGIG (reference sequence). The CDR3 is 14 amino acids. Trimming took off 0 bases at V and 4 bases at J, with 10 bases between the two ends.

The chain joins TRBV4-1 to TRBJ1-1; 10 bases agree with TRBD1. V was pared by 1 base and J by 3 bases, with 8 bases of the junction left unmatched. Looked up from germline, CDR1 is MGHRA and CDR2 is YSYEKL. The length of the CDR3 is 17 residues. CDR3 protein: CASSQVPRQGAHTEAFF. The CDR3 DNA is TGCGCCAGCAGCCAAGTACCTAGACAGGGGGCGCACACTGAAGCTTTCTTT.

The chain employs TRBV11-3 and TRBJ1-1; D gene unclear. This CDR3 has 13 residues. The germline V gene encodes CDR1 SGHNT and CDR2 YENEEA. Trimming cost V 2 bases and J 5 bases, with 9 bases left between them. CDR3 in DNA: TGTGCCAGCAGCTTATCCCCCGGGACTGAAGCTTTCTTT. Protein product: CASSLSPGTEAFF.

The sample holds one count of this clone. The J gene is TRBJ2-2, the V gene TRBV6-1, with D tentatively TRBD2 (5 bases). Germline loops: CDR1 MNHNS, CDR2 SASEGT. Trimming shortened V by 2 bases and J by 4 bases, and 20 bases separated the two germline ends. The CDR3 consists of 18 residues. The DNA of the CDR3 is TGTGCCAGCAGTGAAAAAGTTGATTGGAGGTGGGGCACCGGGGAGCTGTTTTTT. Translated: CASSEKVDWRWGTGELFF.

Here the CDR3 DNA reads TGTGCCAGCAGTGAATTCGGTGCTAGCAATCAGCCCCAGCATTTT. Translated, it gives CASSEFGASNQPQHF. The V gene is TRBV6-1, the J gene TRBJ1-5; D call uncertain. The CDR3 sequence is 15 residues long. Trimming pared 2 bases from V and 0 bases from J, leaving 8 bases between. The germline gives CDR1 MNHNS, CDR2 SASEGT.

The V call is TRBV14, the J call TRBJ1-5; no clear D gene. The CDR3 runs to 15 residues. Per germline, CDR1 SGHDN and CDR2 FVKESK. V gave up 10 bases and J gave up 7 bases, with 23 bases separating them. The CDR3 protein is CAMSREPGLRQPQHF. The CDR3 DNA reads TGTGCCATGTCACGTGAACCGGGGTTGAGACAGCCCCAGCATTTT.

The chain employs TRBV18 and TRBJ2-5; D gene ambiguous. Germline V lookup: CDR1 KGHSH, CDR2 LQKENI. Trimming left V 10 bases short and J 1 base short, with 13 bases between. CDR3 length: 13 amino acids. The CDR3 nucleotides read TGTGCCACTAGGCCCCCGGGCCAAGAGACCCAGTACTTC. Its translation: CATRPPGQETQYF.

The CDR3 region is CASSLTGLTEAFF. The CDR3 coding sequence is TGTGCCAGCAGCTTAACAGGATTAACTGAAGCTTTCTTT. The chain employs TRBV5-6 and TRBJ1-1, with TRBD1 as a possible D gene (5 bases). The CDR3 runs 13 residues. Trimming took 2 bases from V and 5 from J, leaving 10 bases between them. Per the germline V gene, CDR1 is SGHDT and CDR2 is YYEEEE.